A single T cell receptor (beta chain) is shown here with its context. The antigen is undetermined. This sample includes further DNA sequences coding for the same CDR3. This table comes from immunoSEQ multiplex PCR, and its TCRdb copy is limited to in-frame clones, with some not included. Among 450,000 to 650,000 clones listed, around three quarters were seen once. These data are taken from a study of shared clonotypes between healthy human individuals. Study at large: Contributing individuals were a couple of females and three males aged 18 to 49.

General study points: Investigators expected sequencing depth to affect clonotype sharing among donors. Represented diversity (both genetic and exposure-history) was limited by the small number of donors.

V was clipped by 4 bases and J by 3 bases, with 14 bases between them. CDR1 and CDR2 from the germline V gene are SGHNT and YYREEE (reference sequence). The CDR3 spans 15 residues. Sequences were obtained from PBMCs. The rearrangement links TRBV5-4 to TRBJ1-3; TRBD1 might be the D (6 bases). The clonotype originates from a woman aged 35 to 49 in good health. Some clones in this sample may be carry-over from other donors' samples. The CDR3 protein is CASSLGGPGGNTIYF. CDR3 bases: TGTGCCAGCAGCCTGGGGGGGCCTGGTGGAAACACCATATATTTT.